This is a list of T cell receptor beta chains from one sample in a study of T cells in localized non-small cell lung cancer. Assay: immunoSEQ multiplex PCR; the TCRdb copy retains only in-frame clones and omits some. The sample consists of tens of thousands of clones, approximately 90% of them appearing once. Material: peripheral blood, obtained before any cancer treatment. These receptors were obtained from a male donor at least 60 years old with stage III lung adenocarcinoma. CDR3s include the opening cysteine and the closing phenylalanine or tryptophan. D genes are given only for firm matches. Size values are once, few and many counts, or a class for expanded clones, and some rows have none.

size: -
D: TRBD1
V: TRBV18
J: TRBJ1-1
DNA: TGTGCCAGCTCACCACGGACAGGGCCCGACCCGAACACTGAAGCTTTCTTT
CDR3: CASSPRTGPDPNTEAFF

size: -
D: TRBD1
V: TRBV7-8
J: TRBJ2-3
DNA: TGTGCCAGCAGCGCACTACCTCCGGGAGACAGGGGATTCAAAGATACGCAGTATTTT
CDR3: CASSALPPGDRGFKDTQYF

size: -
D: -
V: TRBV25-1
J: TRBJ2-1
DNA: TGTGCCAGCAGTCCTGGCGGCTCCTACAATGAGCAGTTCTTC
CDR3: CASSPGGSYNEQFF

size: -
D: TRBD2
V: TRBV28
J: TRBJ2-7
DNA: TGTGCCAGCAGCCCCCAAGAGGGAGGGACCTACGAGCAGTACTTC
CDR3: CASSPQEGGTYEQYF

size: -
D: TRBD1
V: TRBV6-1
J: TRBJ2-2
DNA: TGTGCCAGCAGTCCCGGGACAGGGGTCCGGGAGCTGTTTTTT
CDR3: CASSPGTGVRELFF

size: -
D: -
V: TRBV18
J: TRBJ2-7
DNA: TGTGCCAGCTCACCACCAACGGTTAGCTCCTACGAGCAGTACTTC
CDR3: CASSPPTVSSYEQYF

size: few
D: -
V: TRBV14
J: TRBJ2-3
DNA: TGTGCCAGCAGCCAAGTTGGGGCAGGGAGCGCAGATACGCAGTATTTT
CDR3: CASSQVGAGSADTQYF

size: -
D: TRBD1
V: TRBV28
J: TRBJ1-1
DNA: TGTGCCAGTCGAACAGGGGTTTCTGAAGCTTTCTTT
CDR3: CASRTGVSEAFF

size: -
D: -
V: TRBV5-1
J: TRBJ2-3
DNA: TGCGCCAGCAGCTTAGGTTCCGGGTTAGGTGGCGATACGCAGTATTTT
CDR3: CASSLGSGLGGDTQYF

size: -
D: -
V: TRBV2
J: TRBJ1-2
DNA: TGTGCCAGAGAACAGGGCGGCTACACCTTC
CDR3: CAREQGGYTF

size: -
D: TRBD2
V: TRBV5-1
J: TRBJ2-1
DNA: TGCGCCAGCAGCCTAACAGGGGGACTAGCGGGGTACTCCTACAATGAGCAGTTCTTC
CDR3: CASSLTGGLAGYSYNEQFF

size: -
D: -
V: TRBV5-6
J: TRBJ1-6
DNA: TGTGCCAGCAGTCGGGGGACGGTGACGCTACTAGCCTTTAATTCACCCCTCCACTTT
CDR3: CASSRGTVTLLAFNSPLHF

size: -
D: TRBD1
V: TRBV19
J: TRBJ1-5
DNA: TGTGCCAGTACCCAGAGGGACAGCCTCAATCAGCCCCAGCATTTT
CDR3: CASTQRDSLNQPQHF

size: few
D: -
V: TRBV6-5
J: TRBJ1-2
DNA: TGTGCCAGCAGTTACTCCGACTCCTACTATGGCTACACCTTC
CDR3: CASSYSDSYYGYTF

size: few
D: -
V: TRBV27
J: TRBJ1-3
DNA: TGTGCCAGCAGTCTCGCCGTATCTGGAAACACCATATATTTT
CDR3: CASSLAVSGNTIYF

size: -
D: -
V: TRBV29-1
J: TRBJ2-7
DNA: TGCAGCGTGAAGGGACGCGACTACGAGCAGTACTTC
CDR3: CSVKGRDYEQYF

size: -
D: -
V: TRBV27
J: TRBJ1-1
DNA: TGTGCCAGCAGTGCCGACAGGCGGGGCGGGACTGAAGCTTTCTTT
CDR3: CASSADRRGGTEAFF

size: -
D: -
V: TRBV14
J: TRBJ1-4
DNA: TGTGCCAGCAGCCTCGTTGGGGGGTCTAATGAAAAACTGTTTTTT
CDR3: CASSLVGGSNEKLFF

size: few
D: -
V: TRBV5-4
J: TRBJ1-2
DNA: TGTGCCAGCAGCCCCGGACCGGCCGAGGGTGGCTACACCTTC
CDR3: CASSPGPAEGGYTF

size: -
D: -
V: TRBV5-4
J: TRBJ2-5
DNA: TGTGCCAGCAGTACTAAGGGGGGGAGGGAGACCCAGTACTTC
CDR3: CASSTKGGRETQYF

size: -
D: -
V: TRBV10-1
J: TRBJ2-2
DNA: TGCGCCAGCAGCCTTTCGAGCGCCGGGGAGCTGTTTTTT
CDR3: CASSLSSAGELFF

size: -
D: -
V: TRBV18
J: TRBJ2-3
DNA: TGTGCCAGCTCACCCCTCACCCGGGCCAGCGTGGCAGATACGCAGTATTTT
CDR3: CASSPLTRASVADTQYF